The 27 T cell receptor beta chains reported below all come from one sample, sequenced in a study of a mutant IDH1 vaccine in newly diagnosed glioma. Indicated time point: baseline, week 1 (first vaccination visit). Treatment indicated: pre-vaccination baseline after standard-of-care therapy. Measured with immunoSEQ multiplex PCR; TCRdb has only the in-frame clones, and not every one. Among 50,000 or so clones listed, about nine tenths were seen once. The sample in question was PBMCs, obtained from a glioma patient treated with radiotherapy, temozolomide or both. The receptor set was obtained from a man aged 40-49 years with glioma.

The chain recombines TRBV7-8 with TRBJ1-1, with no clear D. The CDR3 totals 14 residues. The V end was cut by 1 base, the J end by 2 bases, with 8 bases between. Germline assignment: CDR1 SGHVS and CDR2 FQNEAQ. The CDR3 spells CASSLGGSNTEAFF. The DNA for the CDR3 is TGTGCCAGCAGCTTAGGAGGTTCAAACACTGAAGCTTTCTTT.

The rearrangement uses TRBV5-1 and TRBJ2-7, with a possible D match to TRBD1 (6 bases). The V end was cut by 3 bases, the J end by 3 bases, with 13 bases between. The CDR3 contains 14 residues. The germline V gene encodes CDR1 SGHRS and CDR2 YFSETQ. DNA for the CDR3: TGCGCCAGCAGCTCGGACAGATTAAACTACGAGCAGTACTTC. Its protein product is CASSSDRLNYEQYF.

This chain joins TRBV5-4 and TRBJ2-1, with a weak D call TRBD1 (6 bases). This CDR3 is built from 14 residues. The germline gives CDR1 SGHNT, CDR2 YYREEE (reference sequence). Trimming removed 5 bases from V and 1 base from J, with 10 bases in between. In DNA form, the CDR3 reads TGTGCCAGCAGGGACAGTGTGTCCTACAATGAGCAGTTCTTC. Translation gives CASRDSVSYNEQFF.

This clone was seen once. V usage is TRBV4-2 and J usage is TRBJ2-7; D possibly corresponds to TRBD2 (7 bases). The germline V and J ends were trimmed by 0 bases and 6 bases, with 15 bases remaining between them. The length of the CDR3 is 15 residues. From germline, CDR1 is LGHNA and CDR2 YNFKEQ. CDR3 sequence: CASSQDGGRGTEQYF. CDR3 DNA: TGTGCCAGCAGCCAAGACGGGGGGCGGGGGACCGAGCAGTACTTC.

V and J are TRBV5-5 and TRBJ1-1; TRBD1 matches at 8 bases. There are 14 residues in the CDR3. In germline, CDR1 is SGHKS, CDR2 YYEKEE (reference sequence). V lost 5 bases to trimming and J lost 4 bases; unmatched junction nucleotides: 7. The CDR3 loop reads CASRRLQGGTEAFF. The CDR3 DNA reads as TGTGCCAGCAGACGACTACAGGGGGGCACTGAAGCTTTCTTT.

The chain joins TRBV5-1 to TRBJ1-6, with a tentative D call TRBD1 (6 bases). CDR1 is SGHRS, CDR2 YFSETQ, per germline. Trimming took off 2 bases at V and 5 bases at J, with 11 bases between the two ends. This CDR3 contains 15 residues. CDR3 sequence: CASSFETGNNSPLHF. In DNA form, the CDR3 reads TGCGCCAGCAGCTTCGAGACAGGAAATAATTCACCCCTCCACTTT. The full variable domain, in which reference TRBV5-1 and TRBJ1-6 provide the parts outside the CDR3, is KAGVTQTPRYLIKTRGQQVTLSCSPISGHRSVSWYQQTPGQGLQFLFEYFSETQRNKGNFPGRFSGRQFSNSRSEMNVSTLELGDSALYLCASSFETGNNSPLHFGNGTRLTVT.

V gene TRBV5-1 combines with J gene TRBJ2-7, with a tentative D call TRBD2 (6 bases). Trimming removed 4 bases at V and 5 bases at J, with 10 bases between. Looked up from germline, CDR1 is SGHRS and CDR2 is YFSETQ. The CDR3 runs 12 residues. The CDR3 nucleotides are TGCGCCAGCAGCCTTCCGGGGGACGAGCAGTACTTC. Protein: CASSLPGDEQYF. The full variable domain, in which reference TRBV5-1 and TRBJ2-7 provide the parts outside the CDR3, is KAGVTQTPRYLIKTRGQQVTLSCSPISGHRSVSWYQQTPGQGLQFLFEYFSETQRNKGNFPGRFSGRQFSNSRSEMNVSTLELGDSALYLCASSLPGDEQYFGPGTRLTVT.

CDR3 amino acids: CASSQGLVSEQYF. For the CDR3, the DNA is TGCGCCAGCAGCCAAGGACTAGTCAGCGAGCAGTACTTC. The gene calls are TRBV4-3 and TRBJ2-7; D may be TRBD2 (6 bases). CDR1 LGHNA and CDR2 YSLEER come from the germline V gene. Trimming shortened V by 1 base and J by 6 bases, and 10 bases separated the two germline ends. The CDR3 spans 13 residues.

This chain links TRBV18 with TRBJ1-2, with D tentatively TRBD1 (5 bases). In germline, CDR1 is KGHSH, CDR2 LQKENI. Trimming took 1 base from V and 4 from J, leaving 10 bases between them. This CDR3 has 14 residues. The CDR3 DNA reads TGTGCCAGCTCACCACGGGAAGGGGTCTATGGCTACACCTTC. It codes for CASSPREGVYGYTF.

Details on this clone: Other nucleotide sequences from this sample produce the same CDR3. The CDR3 reads CASSISSGANVLTF. CDR3 DNA: TGTGCCAGTAGTATAAGCTCTGGGGCCAACGTCCTGACTTTC. V and J are TRBV19 and TRBJ2-6, with D hard to call. Germline CDR1 LNHDA, CDR2 SQIVND (reference sequence). Trimming stripped 2 bases from V and 0 bases from J, with 2 bases between. This CDR3 is 14 amino acids long.

This chain links TRBV29-1 with TRBJ2-7; D uncertain. CDR1 SQVTM and CDR2 ANQGSEA come from the germline V gene. This CDR3 comprises 12 residues. Trimming removed 6 bases at V and 1 base at J, with 10 bases between. CDR3 loop: CSVETGSYEQYF. The CDR3 bases are TGCAGCGTAGAAACCGGGTCCTACGAGCAGTACTTC.

This clone appeared once. The rearrangement uses TRBV4-3 and TRBJ2-7; 10 positions match TRBD2. From germline, CDR1 is LGHNA and CDR2 YSLEER. The CDR3 length is 15 residues. V lost 4 bases to trimming and J lost 6 bases; unmatched junction nucleotides: 9. CDR3 residues: CASSRKTSGRGEQYF. CDR3 sequence (DNA): TGCGCCAGCAGCCGGAAAACCAGCGGGAGGGGCGAGCAGTACTTC.

The J gene is TRBJ2-7, the V gene TRBV5-6; TRBD1 matches at 7 bases. V was pared by 4 bases and J by 3 bases, with 7 bases of the junction left unmatched. This CDR3 comprises 14 residues. CDR1 SGHDT and CDR2 YYEEEE come from the germline V gene. The CDR3 protein is CASSTRRQGYEQYF. The DNA of the CDR3 is TGTGCCAGCAGCACCCGGAGACAGGGCTACGAGCAGTACTTC.

The V and J genes are TRBV14 and TRBJ2-7; D perhaps matches TRBD2 (5 bases). The CDR3 has 15 residues. Germline V gives CDR1 SGHDN, CDR2 FVKESK. Trimming pared 3 bases from V and 0 bases from J, leaving 12 bases between. The DNA of the CDR3 is TGTGCCAGCAGCCAGAGGGCAGGCGGCTCCTACGAGCAGTACTTC. This encodes CASSQRAGGSYEQYF.

V is TRBV6-1 and J is TRBJ2-7, with D maybe TRBD2 (5 bases). The CDR3 totals 15 residues. Trimming pared 4 bases from V and 2 bases from J, leaving 15 bases between. Germline V gene sequence: CDR1 MNHNS, CDR2 SASEGT. The CDR3 sequence is CASSGAVTSTYEQYF. CDR3 DNA: TGTGCCAGCAGTGGAGCGGTCACCTCAACCTACGAGCAGTACTTC.

The gene calls are TRBV5-1 and TRBJ2-3; TRBD2 matches 7 bases. Looked up from germline, CDR1 is SGHRS and CDR2 is YFSETQ. This CDR3 has 15 amino acids. V gave up 0 bases and J gave up 6 bases; unmatched junction bases: 7. CDR3 DNA sequence: TGCGCCAGCAGCTTGGACGGGAGGAGGTTGGATACGCAGTATTTT. This gives the protein CASSLDGRRLDTQYF.

The rearrangement links TRBV6-5 to TRBJ2-7; 8 bases align to TRBD1. This CDR3 region has 13 residues. From germline, CDR1 is MNHEY and CDR2 SVGAGI. V lost 6 bases to trimming and J lost 2 bases; unmatched junction nucleotides: 3. The CDR3 sequence: CASRTGVPYEQYF. CDR3 DNA: TGTGCCAGCAGGACAGGGGTCCCCTACGAGCAGTACTTC.

The rearrangement links TRBV18 to TRBJ2-1; D not certain. V gave up 2 bases and J gave up 5 bases, with 13 bases separating them. The CDR3 is made up of 15 amino acids. Germline CDR1 reads KGHSH; CDR2 reads LQKENI. The CDR3 sequence is CASSPGILADNEQFF. In DNA form, the CDR3 reads TGTGCCAGCTCACCAGGTATCCTGGCGGACAATGAGCAGTTCTTC. Looking up the rest from reference TRBV18 and TRBJ2-1 gives the full variable domain: NAGVMQNPRHLVRRRGQEARLRCSPMKGHSHVYWYRQLPEEGLKFMVYLQKENIIDESGMPKERFSAEFPKEGPSILRIQQVVRGDSAAYFCASSPGILADNEQFFGPGTRLTVL.

The chain links TRBV5-1 to TRBJ2-7; D is undetermined. Deletions cut 3 bases from V and 5 bases from J, with 18 bases between. In germline, CDR1 is SGHRS, CDR2 YFSETQ. The CDR3 length is 15 residues. The chain's CDR3 is CASSSGSYGWDEQYF. DNA of the CDR3: TGCGCCAGCAGCTCAGGATCGTACGGGTGGGACGAGCAGTACTTC.

The chain couples TRBV29-1 to TRBJ2-2; perhaps D is TRBD1 or TRBD2 (5 bases each). CDR3 length equals 15 residues. V shed 1 base and J shed 1 base, with 10 bases lying between them. From germline, CDR1 is SQVTM and CDR2 ANQGSEA. CDR3 sequence reads: CSVEGGPLNTGELFF. CDR3 coding DNA: TGCAGCGTTGAAGGGGGACCTCTGAACACCGGGGAGCTGTTTTTT.

This clone came up once. V gene TRBV2 combines with J gene TRBJ2-1; TRBD2 matches at 10 bases. CDR3 length equals 17 residues. Unmatched junction bases numbered 9, after V lost 3 bases and J lost 4 bases. Germline V lookup: CDR1 SNHLY, CDR2 FYNNEI. For the CDR3, the DNA is TGTGCCAGCAGTGACGTCGGTAGCGGGAGGACGTACAATGAGCAGTTCTTC. This sequence encodes CASSDVGSGRTYNEQFF.

The chain links TRBV13 to TRBJ2-2; D is unclear. There are 12 residues in the CDR3. Trimming shortened V by 3 bases and J by 2 bases, and 1 base separated the two germline ends. Germline lookup yields CDR1 PRHDT and CDR2 FYEKMQ (reference sequence). The CDR3 sequence is CASSFNTGELFF. CDR3 DNA sequence: TGTGCCAGCAGCTTTAACACCGGGGAGCTGTTTTTT.

The J gene is TRBJ2-7, the V gene TRBV18; TRBD2 matches at 10 bases. The length of the CDR3 is 15 residues. CDR1 and CDR2 from the germline V gene are KGHSH and LQKENI. Losses at the gene ends were 1 base for V and 3 bases for J; bases not matched to a gene: 3. CDR3 amino acids: CASSPLSGRDYEQYF. The CDR3 bases are TGTGCCAGCTCACCACTGAGCGGGAGGGACTACGAGCAGTACTTC.

This chain joins TRBV7-8 and TRBJ2-5; D not resolved. The CDR3 consists of 14 residues. The germline V gene has CDR1 SGHVS and CDR2 FQNEAQ. V was cut by 5 bases and J by 0 bases, with 10 bases left in between. Here the CDR3 DNA reads TGTGCCAGCAGCCCTCCCGCATACCAAGAGACCCAGTACTTC. It specifies CASSPPAYQETQYF.

The V gene is TRBV11-2, the J gene TRBJ2-3; D remains unclear. Germline V gives CDR1 SGHAT, CDR2 FQNNGV. CDR3 length: 14 residues. The V and J ends lost 5 bases and 6 bases respectively, with 15 bases between them. Here the CDR3 reads CASSLGRSLDTQYF. CDR3 nucleotides: TGTGCCAGCAGCCTCGGGCGGAGTCTGGATACGCAGTATTTT.

The chain carries TRBV20-1 and TRBJ1-1; weak D call: TRBD1 (6 bases). The length of the CDR3 is 11 residues. Germline values: CDR1 DFQATT, CDR2 SNEGSKA (reference sequence). V shed 5 bases and J shed 4 bases, with 8 bases lying between them. CDR3 nucleotides: TGCAGTGCTTGGGACATCACTGAAGCTTTCTTT. Encoded protein: CSAWDITEAFF.

The rearrangement uses TRBV23-1 and TRBJ2-7; D unclear. TRBV23-1 falls under the ORF class, with uncertain function. Trimming took off 3 bases at V and 12 bases at J, with 9 bases between the two ends. CDR3 size: 10 residues. In DNA form, the CDR3 reads TGCGCCAGCAGTCACCCGGTTATGTACTTC. As protein: CASSHPVMYF.